The 32 T cell receptor beta chains below come from one sample, sequenced in a study of human CD8 memory T cell subsets (dated by TCRdb to about 2020). A Human TCR Profiling Kit was used to prepare UMI-labeled 5' RACE TCRbeta libraries. The public sequencing data were trimmed at Q25 with fastp and processed into clonotypes with MiXCR by TCRdb, which kept only in-frame beta chains. Rows matching on CDR3 protein sequence are summarized as one entry with the most common DNA and genes. This sample is represented by about 7,300 distinct CDR3 sequences; around 4% of them were singletons. The top ten clones comprise less than 45% of the sample. Sequencing was carried out using CD8+ T cells from PBMCs. These receptors were obtained from a human donor in good health.

This clonotype was counted at least ten times. The V call is TRBV9, the J call TRBJ2-7; 10 bases map to TRBD2. V shed 3 bases, J shed 1 base, and the junction held 4 bases outside the gene matches. Germline V gene lookup returns CDR1 SGDLS and CDR2 YYNGEE. This CDR3 contains 15 residues. The CDR3 is CASSAGTSASYEQYF. Here the CDR3 DNA reads TGTGCCAGCAGCGCCGGGACTAGCGCTTCCTACGAGCAGTACTTC.

This clonotype was recorded many times. V and J are TRBV28 and TRBJ2-7, with D possibly being TRBD2 (6 bases). The CDR3 consists of 14 residues. V lost 2 bases and J lost 4, with 12 bases in between. Germline V gene sequence: CDR1 MDHEN, CDR2 SYDVKM. The CDR3: CASSLPSSGYEQYF. The CDR3 region has the DNA TGTGCCAGCAGTTTACCAAGTAGCGGTTACGAGCAGTACTTC.

This sequence joins TRBV4-2 and TRBJ2-3; TRBD2 matches 8 bases. Germline values: CDR1 LGHNA, CDR2 YNFKEQ. The V and J ends lost 6 bases and 2 bases, in that order; junction bases with no gene match: 10. This CDR3 spans 16 amino acids. Written as DNA, the CDR3 is TGTGCCAGCAGTCGAACTAGAGCGGGGGACACAGATACGCAGTATTTT. This encodes CASSRTRAGDTDTQYF.

The CDR3 DNA is TGTGCCAGCAGCTTCGGCGGCTACTACGAGCAGTACTTC. As protein: CASSFGGYYEQYF. The rearrangement joins TRBV7-2 to TRBJ2-7; D unclear. V lost 3 bases and J lost 3, with 9 bases in between. CDR1 SGHTA and CDR2 FQGNSA come from the germline V gene. The CDR3 spans 13 residues.

This clonotype was counted between two and nine times. At one end, the junction sequence differs from germline, possibly due to a read error. J is TRBJ2-1 and V is TRBV24-1; the D is unclear. Germline V CDR1 and CDR2: KGHDR, SFDVKD. The CDR3 is 13 residues long. The CDR3 spells CATSGTSNNEQFF. The DNA for the CDR3 is TGTGCCACCAGTGGGACCTCCAACAATGAGCAGTTCTTC.

This clonotype was picked up many times. The rearrangement links TRBV7-2 to TRBJ2-1; D is undetermined. V was trimmed by 1 base and J by 8 bases, leaving 9 bases between them. Germline V gene data show CDR1 as SGHTA and CDR2 as FQGNSA. This CDR3 is built from 13 residues. In DNA, the CDR3 is TGTGCCAGCAGCTTAGAGGTAGTATATGAGCAGTTCTTC. Residues: CASSLEVVYEQFF.

There are many counts of this clonotype. The V gene is TRBV7-2, the J gene TRBJ2-7, with D perhaps matching TRBD2 (5 bases). CDR3 length: 15 residues. Per the germline V gene, CDR1 is SGHTA and CDR2 is FQGNSA. V was trimmed by 0 bases and J by 7 bases, leaving 16 bases between them. CDR3 sequence: CASSLAGGRTREQYF. In DNA, the CDR3 is TGTGCCAGCAGCTTAGCTGGAGGCAGGACGAGGGAGCAGTACTTC.

This clonotype is termed medium-sized (0.01 to 0.1%). CDR3: CASSFNLGGGTDTQYF. The CDR3 nucleotides are TGTGCCAGCAGTTTTAATCTCGGCGGGGGCACAGATACGCAGTATTTT. J is TRBJ2-3 and V is TRBV27; D might be TRBD2 (6 bases). Deletions cut 3 bases from V and 1 base from J, with 14 bases between. The germline V gene has CDR1 MNHEY and CDR2 SMNVEV (reference sequence). The CDR3 covers 16 residues.

The sample holds many counts of this clonotype. This chain connects TRBV4-1 to TRBJ1-5; D not certain. V lost 0 bases, J lost 0 bases, and 9 bases lay in between. Germline lookup yields CDR1 MGHRA and CDR2 YSYEKL. This CDR3 comprises 16 residues. In DNA form, the CDR3 reads TGCGCCAGCAGCCAAGATCACCAACATAGCAATCAGCCCCAGCATTTT. It codes for CASSQDHQHSNQPQHF.

This clonotype has at least ten counts. This rearrangement joins TRBV5-8 to TRBJ2-7, with 7 bases matching TRBD1. The germline CDR1 and CDR2 sequences are SGHTS and YDEGEE. The ends lost 4 bases at V and 3 bases at J; junction bases unmatched: 7. The CDR3 spans 14 residues. The CDR3 spells CASSLGTENYEQYF. DNA for the CDR3: TGTGCCAGCAGCCTTGGGACAGAAAACTACGAGCAGTACTTC.

This clonotype appeared many times. The chain joins TRBV10-2 to TRBJ1-2, with D possibly being TRBD1 (5 bases). Trimming stripped 4 bases from V and 4 bases from J, with 13 bases between. This CDR3 contains 14 residues. Germline-derived CDR1 and CDR2 are WSHSY and SAAADI. The CDR3 here is CASSGWGPGYGYTF. The DNA of the CDR3 is TGCGCCAGCAGTGGGTGGGGCCCTGGCTATGGCTACACCTTC.

Judged by abundance, this clonotype is medium-sized. The genes are TRBV7-9 and TRBJ2-1; D remains unclear. Germline lookup yields CDR1 SEHNR and CDR2 FQNEAQ (reference sequence). V dropped 1 base and J dropped 3 bases, with 10 bases sitting between them. The CDR3 covers 15 residues. The chain's CDR3 is CASSLGVADYNEQFF. Written as DNA, the CDR3 is TGTGCCAGCAGCTTAGGGGTCGCCGACTACAATGAGCAGTTCTTC.

Comments on this clonotype: Since a much larger clone is just one base distant, this may be a read error. The chain carries TRBV7-8 and TRBJ2-7; 9 positions match TRBD2. Germline loops: CDR1 SGHVS, CDR2 FQNEAQ. Unmatched junction bases numbered 9, after V lost 5 bases and J lost 4 bases. This CDR3 is built from 15 residues. The CDR3 DNA is TGTGCCAGCAGCCCGGTAGCGGGAGAACAATACGAGCAGTACTTC. It encodes CASSPVAGEQYEQYF.

The CDR3 DNA follows: TGTGCCAGCAGTCGTGGTCCGGAGGAGCAGTACTTC. Its translation is CASSRGPEEQYF. This chain joins TRBV28 and TRBJ2-7, with D unresolved. CDR3 length: 12 amino acids. The germline CDR1 and CDR2 sequences are MDHEN and SYDVKM. The V gene lost 5 bases and the J gene lost 7 bases, with 12 bases spanning the gap.

In this sample, this clonotype turned up many times. The V gene is TRBV7-2, the J gene TRBJ2-7; TRBD2 matches 9 bases. The CDR3 totals 16 residues. With 1 base clipped from V and 0 bases from J, the junction kept 4 bases outside the gene matches. Germline values: CDR1 SGHTA, CDR2 FQGNSA. Here the CDR3 reads CASSLGLAGSSYEQYF. The CDR3 DNA reads TGTGCCAGCAGCTTAGGTCTAGCGGGGTCCTCCTACGAGCAGTACTTC. Together with reference TRBV7-2 and TRBJ2-7, the CDR3 gives the full variable domain: GAGVSQSPSNKVTEKGKDVELRCDPISGHTALYWYRQSLGQGLEFLIYFQGNSAPDKSGLPSDRFSAERTGGSVSTLTIQRTQQEDSAVYLCASSLGLAGSSYEQYFGPGTRLTVT.

The J gene is TRBJ2-1, the V gene TRBV7-9; D is ambiguous. The CDR3 has 13 residues. Germline CDR1 and CDR2: SEHNR and FQNEAQ (reference sequence). V gave up 0 bases and J gave up 5 bases, with 5 bases separating them. The CDR3 sequence is CASSLAGNNEQFF. The CDR3 coding sequence is TGTGCCAGCAGCTTAGCAGGGAACAATGAGCAGTTCTTC.

This clonotype was observed many times. V usage is TRBV28 and J usage is TRBJ1-5; D gene unclear. Germline V gene sequence: CDR1 MDHEN, CDR2 SYDVKM. Trimming removed 8 bases at V and 1 base at J, with 15 bases between. The CDR3 consists of 15 residues. The CDR3 region is CASSPLRVSNQPQHF. CDR3 coding DNA: TGTGCCAGCTCTCCCTTGAGGGTAAGCAATCAGCCCCAGCATTTT.

This clonotype was counted many times. The chain links TRBV7-2 to TRBJ1-5; D remains ambiguous. The CDR3 runs to 16 residues. V gave up 2 bases and J gave up 2 bases, with 13 bases separating them. CDR1 and CDR2 from the germline V gene are SGHTA and FQGNSA. The CDR3 DNA reads TGTGCCAGCAGCTTATTCCGGGGAGGAGGCAATCAGCCCCAGCATTTT. Translated, it gives CASSLFRGGGNQPQHF.

This clonotype is labeled medium-sized (0.01 to 0.1%). The chain is built from TRBV10-3 and TRBJ2-1; either TRBD1 or TRBD2 may supply D (6 bases each). The CDR3 has 11 amino acids. Germline assignment: CDR1 ENHRY and CDR2 SYGVKD. Trimming pared 7 bases from V and 8 bases from J, leaving 9 bases between. CDR3 DNA: TGTGCCATCAAAGGGGGGTATGAGCAGTTCTTC. Protein product: CAIKGGYEQFF.

Many counts were recorded for this clonotype. This CDR3 reads CASSYSSGAYGYTF. CDR3 nucleotide sequence: TGTGCCAGCAGTTACTCTTCTGGGGCCTATGGCTACACCTTC. The genes are TRBV6-6 and TRBJ1-2; possible D gene TRBD1, 5 bases. Germline-derived CDR1 and CDR2 are MNHNY and SVGAGI (reference sequence). The CDR3 runs to 14 residues. The V end lost 0 bases, the J end lost 4 bases, and 9 bases lay between the germline ends.

This clonotype was seen a handful of times. The DNA of the CDR3 is TGTGCCAGCTCGTACGGACACTGGGATGAGCAGTTCTTC. Translation: CASSYGHWDEQFF. The chain couples TRBV18 to TRBJ2-1; perhaps TRBD1 as D (5 bases). The CDR3 contains 13 residues. V gave up 6 bases and J gave up 8 bases, with 14 bases separating them. Per the germline V gene, CDR1 is KGHSH and CDR2 is LQKENI.

This clonotype was seen ten or more times. V gene TRBV5-5 combines with J gene TRBJ1-2; no clear D. The CDR3 has 16 residues. With 0 bases removed from V and 4 bases from J, the gap between germline ends came to 16 bases. CDR1 is SGHKS, CDR2 YYEKEE, per germline (reference sequence). The CDR3 DNA reads as TGTGCCAGCAGCTTGGAAGTCCTGGGAGAATTCTATGGCTACACCTTC. Translated: CASSLEVLGEFYGYTF.

This clonotype has a count of ten or more. The rearrangement joins TRBV20-1 to TRBJ2-1; D ambiguous. Per germline, CDR1 DFQATT and CDR2 SNEGSKA (reference sequence). The CDR3 length is 15 residues. The ends were cut back, 0 bases at V and 0 bases at J, with 9 bases in the middle. The CDR3 DNA follows: TGCAGTGCTAGAGATGTCGCCGGCTCCTACAATGAGCAGTTCTTC. Translation gives CSARDVAGSYNEQFF.

This clonotype was recorded at least ten times. This sequence joins TRBV5-4 and TRBJ1-3; 9 nucleotides line up with TRBD1. The CDR3 runs 14 residues. Per germline, CDR1 SGHNT and CDR2 YYREEE (reference sequence). The J segment lost 2 bases and the V segment lost 5 bases, leaving 2 bases of the junction unmatched. CDR3 sequence: CASRRQGAGNTIYF. CDR3 bases: TGTGCCAGCAGGCGACAGGGGGCTGGAAACACCATATATTTT.

This clonotype qualifies as medium-sized. The chain is built from TRBV5-1 and TRBJ1-1, with 8 nucleotides matching TRBD1. Trimming at V came to 4 bases and at J to 6 bases, leaving 11 bases not matched to a gene. The CDR3 runs 15 residues. Germline-derived CDR1 and CDR2 are SGHRS and YFSETQ. The CDR3 bases are TGCGCCAGCAGCCCCAGGACAGGGAGCCGCGCTGAAGCTTTCTTT. Its protein product is CASSPRTGSRAEAFF.

This clonotype was seen many times. The chain links TRBV29-1 to TRBJ2-5; 9 bases are a match to TRBD1. Germline V gives CDR1 SQVTM, CDR2 ANQGSEA. The CDR3 consists of 15 residues. Losses at the gene ends were 0 bases for V and 1 base for J; bases not matched to a gene: 3. CDR3 in DNA: TGCAGCGTTGAAGAAAGGGACAGGGTCCAAGAGACCCAGTACTTC. This translates into CSVEERDRVQETQYF. Full variable domain (missing parts from reference TRBV29-1 and TRBJ2-5): SAVISQKPSRDICQRGTSLTIQCQVDSQVTMMFWYRQQPGQSLTLIATANQGSEATYESGFVIDKFPISRPNLTFSTLTVSNMSPEDSSIYLCSVEERDRVQETQYFGPGTRLLVL.

Many counts were recorded for this clonotype. V and J are TRBV20-1 and TRBJ2-1, with D possibly matching TRBD1 (5 bases). Germline CDR1 is DFQATT and CDR2 is SNEGSKA (reference sequence). The CDR3 covers 15 residues. V dropped 1 base and J dropped 0 bases, with 10 bases sitting between them. The CDR3 is CSARGWGHSYNEQFF. The CDR3 region has the DNA TGCAGTGCTAGAGGTTGGGGCCACTCCTACAATGAGCAGTTCTTC.

This clonotype has a count of ten or more. This sequence joins TRBV6-1 and TRBJ1-6; 7 bases fit TRBD1. The CDR3 spans 16 residues. From germline, CDR1 is MNHNS and CDR2 SASEGT. With 3 bases clipped from V and 10 bases from J, the junction kept 12 bases outside the gene matches. In nucleotides, the CDR3 is TGTGCCAGCAGTGATTCGACAGGGACGGAGGGGTCACCCCTCCACTTT. Translating it yields CASSDSTGTEGSPLHF.

This clonotype was seen at least ten times. The J gene is TRBJ1-1, the V gene TRBV28; D remains unclear. The CDR3 has 15 residues. Germline V gene data show CDR1 as MDHEN and CDR2 as SYDVKM. V lost 3 bases, J lost 1 base, and 12 bases lay in between. The CDR3: CASSFPTSGNTEAFF. The DNA of the CDR3 is TGTGCCAGCAGTTTCCCTACGTCGGGGAACACTGAAGCTTTCTTT.

The chain employs TRBV9 and TRBJ2-6; D perhaps matches TRBD2 (5 bases). CDR3 length: 16 residues. The V gene's germline CDR1 is SGDLS and CDR2 YYNGEE. Trimming left V 4 bases short and J 4 bases short, with 15 bases between. The CDR3 protein is CASSPNSGKGANVLTF. CDR3 nucleotide sequence: TGTGCCAGCAGCCCGAACTCCGGGAAAGGGGCCAACGTCCTGACTTTC.

This clonotype was counted many times. This chain joins TRBV2 and TRBJ1-3; 7 bases are a match to TRBD1. The CDR3 loop spans 16 amino acids. Germline values: CDR1 SNHLY, CDR2 FYNNEI. With 2 bases clipped from V and 0 bases from J, the junction kept 4 bases outside the gene matches. The CDR3 region is CASSEPDRNSGNTIYF. The CDR3 coding sequence is TGTGCCAGCAGTGAACCGGACAGGAACTCTGGAAACACCATATATTTT.

This clonotype was seen repeatedly, ten times or more. The rearrangement joins TRBV25-1 to TRBJ2-7; either TRBD1 or TRBD2 may fit D (5 bases each). Trimming cost V 2 bases and J 0 bases, with 11 bases left between them. The CDR3 spans 15 residues. Germline lookup yields CDR1 MGHDK and CDR2 SYGVNS. CDR3 sequence: CASSEARESSYEQYF. The CDR3 nucleotides are TGTGCCAGCAGTGAAGCCAGGGAGAGCTCCTACGAGCAGTACTTC.